Listed below are T cell receptor beta chains from one sample, sequenced in a study of T-cell memory formation after mild COVID-19. TCRdb re-called the 5' RACE reads through MiXCR, storing one row per CDR3 protein. Of 300,000 to 400,000 distinct CDR3 sequences detected, roughly 15% appear once; the ten largest clones hold 20% to 25%. Sample: PBMCs or a T cell subset sorted from them (not recorded which). These receptors were collected from a man younger than 30 who had mild COVID-19 (a few samples of this study predate the infection). Cell type and time point are not known. Each CDR3 is given with its conserved first and last residue. The D gene is left open where the match is weak. Expanded clones get a size class; other rows say once, few or many, or leave the size out.

d_gene,v_gene,abundance,j_gene,CDR3nt,CDR3aa
NA,TRBV7-9,NA,TRBJ2-1,TGTGCCAGCAGCTTAGCGGACCCATACAATGAGCAGTTCTTC,CASSLADPYNEQFF
NA,TRBV4-2,few,TRBJ2-3,TGTGCCAGCAGCCCCTTATTGGTGGATACGCAGTATTTT,CASSPLLVDTQYF
TRBD1,TRBV7-9,few,TRBJ2-3,TGTGCCAGCACGGGGGGACAGGGCATCGATACGCAGTATTTT,CASTGGQGIDTQYF
NA,TRBV2,NA,TRBJ2-5,TGTGCCAGCAGTTATCGGATTTTTCAAGAGACCCAGTACTTC,CASSYRIFQETQYF
NA,TRBV20-1,many,TRBJ2-3,TGCAGTGCTAGGACGGTGACAGCAGCAGCACTGCACCCCACAGATACGCAGTATTTT,CSARTVTAAALHPTDTQYF
TRBD2,TRBV7-8,few,TRBJ2-5,TGTGCCAGCAGCTTGTCCCCCAGCGGGGGGCAAGAGACCCAGTACTTC,CASSLSPSGGQETQYF
NA,TRBV7-9,few,TRBJ1-6,TGTGCCAGCAGCTTAGAAAGGGGGAGCTCCTATAATTCACCCCTCCACTTT,CASSLERGSSYNSPLHF
NA,TRBV29-1,NA,TRBJ1-1,TGCAGCGCCCCGACTGGGATCGGGTCCTGGGCTTTCTTT,CSAPTGIGSWAFF
NA,TRBV5-1,few,TRBJ2-3,TGCGCCAGCACCTTCGGGGACCGCACAGATACGCAGTATTTT,CASTFGDRTDTQYF
NA,TRBV5-1,few,TRBJ1-4,TGCGCCAGCAGCCTCGGACGTCAGGATGGGGAAAAACTGTTTTTT,CASSLGRQDGEKLFF
NA,TRBV27,many,TRBJ2-2,TGTGCCAGCAGTTTATCGCATCCTCGCACCGGGGAGCTGTTTTTT,CASSLSHPRTGELFF
NA,TRBV5-1,many,TRBJ2-5,TGCGCCAGCAGCTCGACCACTCTAGTCGAAGAGACCCAGTACTTC,CASSSTTLVEETQYF
NA,TRBV7-2,few,TRBJ2-5,TGTGCCAGCAGCTTATACAGATCTCAAGAGACCCAGTACTTC,CASSLYRSQETQYF
TRBD2,TRBV6-5,NA,TRBJ2-1,TGTGCCAGCAGTTACTTCCTAGCGGGACCTACTCGGCAGTTCTTC,CASSYFLAGPTRQFF
TRBD1,TRBV29-1,few,TRBJ2-3,TGCAGCGTCCGACAGGGAGTCGAGGTTTATACGCAGTATTTT,CSVRQGVEVYTQYF
TRBD2,TRBV2,few,TRBJ2-5,TGTGCCAGCAGTTCCCGGTTGGGACTAGTCTCCCAAGAGACCCAGTACTTC,CASSSRLGLVSQETQYF
NA,TRBV6-1,NA,TRBJ2-7,TGTGCCAGCAGCGCCTCGGTAGAGCAGTACTTC,CASSASVEQYF
TRBD1,TRBV20-1,many,TRBJ1-5,TGCAGTGCTAGAGAACTGGGACAGGGGATTTATAGCAATCAGCCCCAGCATTTT,CSARELGQGIYSNQPQHF
NA,TRBV12-3/TRBV12-4,NA,TRBJ1-1,TGTGCCAGCATTGACACCAGGAGGATTTACACTGAAGCTTTCTTT,CASIDTRRIYTEAFF
NA,TRBV12-3/TRBV12-4,many,TRBJ1-5,TGTGCCAGCAGTCAGAGTAGCAATCAGCCCCAGCATTTT,CASSQSSNQPQHF
NA,TRBV24-1,NA,TRBJ2-3,TGTGCCACCAGTGACCCCCTTCTTGGATCCGATACGCAGTATTTT,CATSDPLLGSDTQYF
NA,TRBV2,NA,TRBJ1-5,TGTGCCAGCAGTGAGGGCAGGGACGGACAGCCCCAGCATTTT,CASSEGRDGQPQHF
TRBD1,TRBV20-1,few,TRBJ2-1,TGCAGTGCTGTTCGGGACAGGAGCGGCGATGAGCAGTTCTTC,CSAVRDRSGDEQFF
NA,TRBV6-5,NA,TRBJ1-2,TGTGCCAGCAGTTACGACAGAAAAACTAACTATGGCTACACCTTC,CASSYDRKTNYGYTF
NA,TRBV23-1,NA,TRBJ1-2,TGCGCCAGCGGTCCACTACGCTGTAACTATGGCTACACCTTC,CASGPLRCNYGYTF
NA,TRBV2,NA,TRBJ2-5,TGTGCCAGCATGAGCAGGGCTCGGGAGACCCAGTACTTC,CASMSRARETQYF
NA,TRBV27,few,TRBJ2-5,TGTGCCAGCAGTCCCTTTCCAGGGGAGTACCAAGAGACCCAGTACTTC,CASSPFPGEYQETQYF
NA,TRBV12-3/TRBV12-4,few,TRBJ1-6,TGTGCCAGCAGTTCCCGGACAGAGAATTCACCCCTCCACTTT,CASSSRTENSPLHF